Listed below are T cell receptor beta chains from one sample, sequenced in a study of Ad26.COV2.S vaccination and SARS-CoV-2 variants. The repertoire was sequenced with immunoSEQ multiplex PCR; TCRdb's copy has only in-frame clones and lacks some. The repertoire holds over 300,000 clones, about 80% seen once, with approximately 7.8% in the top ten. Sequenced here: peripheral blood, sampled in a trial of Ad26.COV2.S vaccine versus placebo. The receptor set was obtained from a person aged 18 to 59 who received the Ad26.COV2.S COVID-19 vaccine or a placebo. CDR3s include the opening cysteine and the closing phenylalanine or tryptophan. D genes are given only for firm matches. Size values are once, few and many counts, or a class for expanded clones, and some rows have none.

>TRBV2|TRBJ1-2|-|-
TGTGCCAGCAGTGGACAGGCCGGCGGCTACACCTTC
CASSGQAGGYTF
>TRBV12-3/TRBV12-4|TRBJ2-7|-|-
TGTGCCAGCAGGCACCATGGGTATGAGCAGTACTTC
CASRHHGYEQYF
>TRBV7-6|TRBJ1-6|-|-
TGTGCCAGCAGCTTAGCAGGGCTTGAAAATTCACCCCTCCACTTT
CASSLAGLENSPLHF
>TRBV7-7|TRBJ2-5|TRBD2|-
TGTGCCAGCAGCTTATCCGGGGGGGGGCCCCCAGAGACCCAGTACTTC
CASSLSGGGPPETQYF
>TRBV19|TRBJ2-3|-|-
TGTGCCAGTAGTACCGGGACAAGCACAGATACGCAGTATTTT
CASSTGTSTDTQYF
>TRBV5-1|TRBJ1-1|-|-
TGCGCCAGCAGCTTTACTGGGGACATGAACACTGAAGCTTTCTTT
CASSFTGDMNTEAFF
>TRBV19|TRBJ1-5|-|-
TGTGCCAGTAGGGGACGGGGGGAGGTTCAGCCCCAGCATTTT
CASRGRGEVQPQHF
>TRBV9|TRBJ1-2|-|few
TGTGCCAGCAGCGCCTCGTCGGGAGGCGGCTACACCTTC
CASSASSGGGYTF
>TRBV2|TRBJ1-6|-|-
TGTGCCAGCAGTGTAACAGATAATTCACCCCTCCACTTT
CASSVTDNSPLHF
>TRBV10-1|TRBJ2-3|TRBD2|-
TGCGCCAGCAGCCCGGGACTAGCGGCCCCGGTGAGCACAGATACGCAGTATTTT
CASSPGLAAPVSTDTQYF